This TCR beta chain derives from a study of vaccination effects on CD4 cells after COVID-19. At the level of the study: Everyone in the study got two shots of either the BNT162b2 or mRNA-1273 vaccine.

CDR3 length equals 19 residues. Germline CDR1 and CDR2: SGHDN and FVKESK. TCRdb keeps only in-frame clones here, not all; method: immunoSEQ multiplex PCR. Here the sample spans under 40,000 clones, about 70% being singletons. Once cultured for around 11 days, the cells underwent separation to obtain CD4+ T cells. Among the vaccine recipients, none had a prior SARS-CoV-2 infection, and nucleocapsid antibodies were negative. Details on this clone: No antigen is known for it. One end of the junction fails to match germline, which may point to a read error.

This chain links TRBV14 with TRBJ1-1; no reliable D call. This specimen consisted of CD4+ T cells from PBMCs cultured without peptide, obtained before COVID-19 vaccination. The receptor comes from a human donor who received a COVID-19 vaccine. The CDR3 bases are TGTGCCAGCACCCAACTATCGGGGTCCGGGTTCATACTTAGCACTGAAGCTTTCTTT. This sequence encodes CASTQLSGSGFILSTEAFF.